This T cell receptor beta chain was sequenced during a study of T-cell memory formation after mild COVID-19. Overall study context: TCR clusters were mostly confined to one donor each.

From germline, CDR1 is MNHEY and CDR2 SVGEGT. The CDR3 loop spans 14 amino acids. Trimming took 2 bases from V and 1 from J, leaving 8 bases between them. This clonotype was recorded a few times. The 5'RACE method, run with constant-segment primers, produced TCR alpha and TCR beta cDNA libraries (carrying sample barcodes and UMIs). From the 5' RACE reads, TCRdb called clonotypes with MiXCR, one entry per CDR3 protein. The sample lists roughly 140,000 distinct CDR3 sequences, more than 13% occurring once. The chain joins TRBV6-2 or TRBV6-3 to TRBJ1-1, with a possible D match to TRBD1 (6 bases). The sequenced sample consisted of PBMCs or a T cell subset sorted from them (not recorded which). The source of this sequence is an adult woman who had mild COVID-19 (a few samples of this study predate the infection). Cell type and time point are not known. The CDR3 reads CASSYPTGNTEAFF. DNA for the CDR3: TGTGCCAGCAGTTACCCGACAGGGAACACTGAAGCTTTCTTT.